The entry below describes one T cell receptor (beta chain). Its antigen is not identified. Some clones are missing from TCRdb's copy, which holds only in-frame ones; the method was immunoSEQ multiplex PCR. There are about 53,000 clones in the sample; approximately 78% occur only once, and around 8.4% lies in the top ten. The data are from a study of a mutant IDH1 vaccine in newly diagnosed glioma. Study-wide context: Vaccine dosing followed radiotherapy by 4-6 weeks, or accompanied temozolomide cycles. Before enrollment, patients got radiotherapy alone, temozolomide alone, or mostly the combination.

As for time point: week 23, last vaccination. Vaccinated patients received 300 ug of mutant IDH1 20-mer peptide per dose, with topical imiquimod. V lost 0 bases to trimming and J lost 7 bases, with 11 bases between them. Germline CDR1 is SGHDT and CDR2 is YYEEEE. The CDR3 has 14 residues. This receptor was taken from a woman between 40 and 50 years old with glioma. Some clones in this sample may be carry-over from other donors' samples. The chain carries TRBV5-6 and TRBJ1-5; D may be TRBD1 (6 bases). The sequences come from PBMCs, collected from a glioma patient whose treatment included an IDH1 peptide vaccine. Here the CDR3 reads CASSLGQAKQPQHF. In nucleotides, the CDR3 is TGTGCCAGCAGCTTGGGACAGGCCAAACAGCCCCAGCATTTT.